The 29 T cell receptor beta chains below were found in one sample sequenced in a study of CD8+ T cells in alopecia areata. After isolation, RNA underwent reverse transcription to generate cDNA as the sequencing template. The assay was immunoSEQ multiplex PCR, and TCRdb's table has in-frame clones only and misses some. The sample yields around 140,000 clones, 49% seen once. The specimen was CD8+ T cells sorted from blood, collected at week 0. These receptors were obtained from a human donor with alopecia areata.

This clone was seen a handful of times. The V and J genes are TRBV29-1 and TRBJ2-1; tentatively, D is TRBD1 or TRBD2 (6 bases each). Trimming shortened V by 3 bases and J by 8 bases, and 14 bases separated the two germline ends. The CDR3 loop spans 13 amino acids. From germline, CDR1 is SQVTM and CDR2 ANQGSEA. The CDR3 DNA reads as TGCAGCGTTGAGGCCGGAAGGGGGGATGAGCAGTTCTTC. Its protein is CSVEAGRGDEQFF.

V and J are TRBV7-9 and TRBJ2-1; D not certain. Between the trimmed V and J ends, which lost 4 bases and 5 bases, there was a span of 15 bases. The germline CDR1 and CDR2 sequences are SEHNR and FQNEAQ (reference sequence). The CDR3 length is 15 residues. In nucleotides, the CDR3 is TGTGCCAGCAGCTCGGCTCTATCGGGCGACAATGAGCAGTTCTTC. Protein: CASSSALSGDNEQFF.

The chain carries TRBV27 and TRBJ2-7; a weak D match, TRBD1 (6 bases). The V end lost 5 bases, the J end lost 0 bases, and 11 bases lay between the germline ends. CDR1 MNHEY and CDR2 SMNVEV come from the germline V gene (reference sequence). The CDR3 loop spans 14 amino acids. In DNA form, the CDR3 reads TGTGCCAGCAGTCTGACAGGAGTCTCCTACGAGCAGTACTTC. Amino acids: CASSLTGVSYEQYF.

The sample holds a few counts of this clone. The chain links TRBV7-8 to TRBJ2-1; D is perhaps TRBD2 (6 bases). V lost 9 bases and J lost 0, with 12 bases in between. The CDR3 is 14 residues long. Germline lookup yields CDR1 SGHVS and CDR2 FQNEAQ. The CDR3 region has the DNA TGTGCCAGTGGGACTTCGAGCTCCTACAATGAGCAGTTCTTC. This encodes CASGTSSSYNEQFF. The variable domain in full, with the rest retrieved from reference TRBV7-8 and TRBJ2-1, is GAGVSQSPRYKVAKRGQDVALRCDPISGHVSLFWYQQALGQGPEFLTYFQNEAQLDKSGLPSDRFFAERPEGSVSTLKIQRTQQEDSAVYLCASGTSSSYNEQFFGPGTRLTVL.

V gene TRBV4-3 combines with J gene TRBJ2-7; D may be TRBD1 (5 bases). Trimming removed 1 base from V and 4 bases from J, with 14 bases in between. Germline-derived CDR1 and CDR2 are LGHNA and YSLEER. The CDR3 contains 15 residues. CDR3 loop: CASSQGSGIPYEQYF. For the CDR3, the DNA is TGCGCCAGCAGCCAAGGCTCAGGGATCCCTTACGAGCAGTACTTC.

The chain combines TRBV13 with TRBJ1-1; D perhaps matches TRBD1 (5 bases). This CDR3 is built from 14 residues. Trimming cost V 3 bases and J 2 bases, with 10 bases left between them. CDR1 is PRHDT, CDR2 FYEKMQ, per germline (reference sequence). The CDR3 DNA reads as TGTGCCAGCAGCTTGTATGGGGCCAACACTGAAGCTTTCTTT. As protein: CASSLYGANTEAFF.

The chain employs TRBV29-1 and TRBJ1-4; no reliable D call. From germline, CDR1 is SQVTM and CDR2 ANQGSEA. Deletions cut 5 bases from V and 7 bases from J, with 11 bases between. The CDR3 has 12 amino acids. CDR3 DNA sequence: TGCAGCGTTTCCTTAGGCCGTGAAAAACTGTTTTTT. Translated, it gives CSVSLGREKLFF.

The chain uses TRBV6-5 and TRBJ2-1; D is undetermined. CDR3 length: 12 amino acids. Germline CDR1 reads MNHEY; CDR2 reads SVGAGI. Between the trimmed V and J ends, which lost 3 bases and 8 bases, there was a span of 8 bases. The CDR3 loop reads CASSYNLDEQFF. CDR3 nucleotides: TGTGCCAGCAGTTATAACCTCGATGAGCAGTTCTTC.

The V call is TRBV27, the J call TRBJ1-5, with no clear D. CDR1 and CDR2 from the germline V gene are MNHEY and SMNVEV (reference sequence). Trimming stripped 2 bases from V and 2 bases from J, with 7 bases between. CDR3 length: 14 amino acids. The CDR3 loop reads CASSLQGGNQPQHF. As DNA, the CDR3 is TGTGCCAGCAGTTTACAAGGTGGCAATCAGCCCCAGCATTTT.

This chain links TRBV2 with TRBJ1-5; maybe TRBD1 (5 bases). CDR1 and CDR2 (germline): SNHLY, FYNNEI. With 8 bases removed from V and 0 bases from J, the gap between germline ends came to 17 bases. The CDR3 has 16 amino acids. This chain's CDR3 is CASGSGTAYSNQPQHF. For the CDR3, the DNA is TGTGCCAGCGGTTCCGGGACCGCGTATAGCAATCAGCCCCAGCATTTT. Filled out from reference TRBV2 and TRBJ1-5, the complete variable domain reads EPEVTQTPSHQVTQMGQEVILRCVPISNHLYFYWYRQILGQKVEFLVSFYNNEISEKSEIFDDQFSVERPDGSNFTLKIRSTKLEDSAMYFCASGSGTAYSNQPQHFGDGTRLSIL.

The chain joins TRBV5-6 to TRBJ2-5, with D possibly being TRBD2 (5 bases). In germline, CDR1 is SGHDT, CDR2 YYEEEE. With 4 bases removed from V and 5 bases from J, the gap between germline ends came to 15 bases. This CDR3 region has 14 residues. The chain's CDR3 is CASSPTRGMETQYF. The CDR3 coding sequence is TGTGCCAGCAGCCCCACACGGGGTATGGAGACCCAGTACTTC.

The CDR3 sequence: CASSTLIAKNIQYF. CDR3 nucleotides: TGTGCCAGCAGCACCTTAATAGCCAAAAACATTCAGTACTTC. The chain combines TRBV13 with TRBJ2-4, with D uncertain. The CDR3 totals 14 residues. V was trimmed by 5 bases and J by 0 bases, leaving 8 bases between them. The V gene's germline CDR1 is PRHDT and CDR2 FYEKMQ (reference sequence).

This clone was seen just once. The V and J genes are TRBV13 and TRBJ2-3; D might be TRBD2 (6 bases). V was cut by 0 bases and J by 2 bases, with 21 bases left in between. Germline CDR1 is PRHDT and CDR2 is FYEKMQ (reference sequence). CDR3 size: 19 residues. The DNA for the CDR3 is TGTGCCAGCAGCTTAGGCCAGCTGCACGGGGGAACTAACACAGATACGCAGTATTTT. It translates to CASSLGQLHGGTNTDTQYF.

As DNA, the CDR3 is TGTGCCAGCAGGACAACTAAAGAGACCCAGTACTTC. Translation gives CASRTTKETQYF. The chain carries TRBV7-9 and TRBJ2-5; D not resolved. This CDR3 spans 12 amino acids. From germline, CDR1 is SEHNR and CDR2 FQNEAQ (reference sequence). V was trimmed by 6 bases and J by 3 bases, leaving 8 bases between them.

The rearrangement joins TRBV15 to TRBJ2-7; 9 bases map to TRBD2. V lost 6 bases, J lost 3 bases, and 9 bases stayed unmatched. This CDR3 is built from 15 residues. In germline, CDR1 is LNHNV, CDR2 YYDKDF (reference sequence). The CDR3 reads CATRPLAGRDYEQYF. For the CDR3, the DNA is TGTGCCACCAGGCCCCTAGCGGGGAGGGACTACGAGCAGTACTTC.

The CDR3 loop reads CASSHRTGSGANVLTF. For the CDR3, the DNA is TGTGCCAGCAGTCACCGGACAGGGTCTGGGGCCAACGTCCTGACTTTC. The chain links TRBV27 to TRBJ2-6; 8 bases match TRBD1. The ends lost 5 bases at V and 1 base at J; junction bases unmatched: 4. The CDR3 has 16 residues. Germline CDR1 MNHEY, CDR2 SMNVEV (reference sequence).

The rearrangement uses TRBV7-2 and TRBJ1-2, with TRBD1 identical over 10 bases. V lost 5 bases, J lost 6 bases, and 9 bases stayed unmatched. The germline V gene has CDR1 SGHTA and CDR2 FQGNSA. CDR3 size: 15 residues. CDR3 sequence: CASSPIDRGPDGYTF. The CDR3 nucleotides read TGTGCCAGCAGCCCTATCGACAGGGGGCCGGATGGCTACACCTTC.

This sequence joins TRBV11-2 and TRBJ2-5; maybe TRBD2 (5 bases). Between the trimmed V and J ends, which lost 1 base and 5 bases, there was a span of 14 bases. This CDR3 has 15 residues. The germline V gene has CDR1 SGHAT and CDR2 FQNNGV. This CDR3 is CASSLAGEMMETQYF. The CDR3 coding sequence is TGTGCCAGCAGCTTAGCCGGGGAGATGATGGAGACCCAGTACTTC.

V and J are TRBV27 and TRBJ2-7, with D maybe TRBD2 (6 bases). The V gene lost 5 bases and the J gene lost 3 bases, with 11 bases spanning the gap. This CDR3 region has 13 residues. CDR1 is MNHEY, CDR2 SMNVEV, per germline (reference sequence). In DNA form, the CDR3 reads TGTGCCAGCAGTAACGGGGGAGGCTACGAGCAGTACTTC. Protein product: CASSNGGGYEQYF.

V and J are TRBV15 and TRBJ2-3; 14 bases are shared with TRBD2. CDR1 and CDR2 (germline): LNHNV, YYDKDF (reference sequence). With V trimmed by 3 bases and J by 1 base, 15 bases remained unmatched. The CDR3 covers 21 residues. CDR3: CATSSPPGTSGGVRGTDTQYF. The CDR3, as DNA: TGTGCCACCAGCAGTCCGCCGGGGACTAGCGGGGGTGTAAGGGGCACAGATACGCAGTATTTT.

This clone was detected only a few times. V is TRBV11-2 and J is TRBJ2-3; tentatively, D is TRBD1 or TRBD2 (5 bases each). V lost 5 bases to trimming and J lost 3 bases, with 18 bases between them. The CDR3 has 16 amino acids. Germline V gene sequence: CDR1 SGHAT, CDR2 FQNNGV. CDR3 loop: CASSPPTGTATDTQYF. The CDR3 DNA is TGTGCCAGCAGCCCCCCGACCGGGACCGCAACAGATACGCAGTATTTT.

V and J are TRBV7-6 and TRBJ1-1; 8 bases are shared with TRBD1. Germline loops: CDR1 SGHVS, CDR2 FNYEAQ. This CDR3 comprises 13 residues. V lost 4 bases and J lost 6; bases outside the gene matches: 4. CDR3 DNA sequence: TGTGCCAGCAGCTCGACAGGGGACCCTGAAGCTTTCTTT. Translating it yields CASSSTGDPEAFF.

The chain has TRBV7-9 and TRBJ1-6; D is unresolved. Per the germline V gene, CDR1 is SEHNR and CDR2 is FQNEAQ (reference sequence). V gave up 3 bases and J gave up 11 bases, with 14 bases separating them. CDR3 length: 14 residues. The CDR3 DNA reads as TGTGCCAGCAGCTTTCTAGTAGAACGGACACCCCTCCACTTT. Translated, it gives CASSFLVERTPLHF.

V is TRBV11-2 and J is TRBJ2-7; no firm D call. The CDR3 consists of 12 residues. Trimming took 3 bases from V and 4 from J, leaving 7 bases between them. CDR1 is SGHAT and CDR2 is FQNNGV in the germline V gene. CDR3 protein: CASSFTPYEQYF. As DNA, the CDR3 is TGTGCCAGCAGCTTTACCCCGTACGAGCAGTACTTC.

A few counts support this clone. The chain links TRBV6-5 to TRBJ1-1, with D hard to call. The V and J ends lost 2 bases and 0 bases respectively, with 4 bases between them. The CDR3 has 13 residues. In germline, CDR1 is MNHEY, CDR2 SVGAGI. CDR3 in DNA: TGTGCCAGCAGTTACAATGTGAACACTGAAGCTTTCTTT. Translating gives CASSYNVNTEAFF.

This rearrangement joins TRBV27 to TRBJ1-1, with D uncertain. CDR1 MNHEY and CDR2 SMNVEV come from the germline V gene (reference sequence). The CDR3 sequence is 13 residues long. V was pared by 3 bases and J by 3 bases, with 8 bases between. As DNA, the CDR3 is TGTGCCAGCAGTTTCAGCAGATACACTGAAGCTTTCTTT. It codes for CASSFSRYTEAFF.

The sample holds one count of this clone. The genes are TRBV13 and TRBJ2-7; D may correspond to TRBD1 or TRBD2 (6 bases each). V was trimmed by 5 bases and J by 6 bases, leaving 17 bases between them. Looked up from germline, CDR1 is PRHDT and CDR2 is FYEKMQ (reference sequence). This CDR3 comprises 14 residues. In DNA, the CDR3 is TGTGCCAGCAGCCACCTAAGGGGGGTTGGCGAGCAGTACTTC. Protein: CASSHLRGVGEQYF.

This sequence joins TRBV7-9 and TRBJ1-1; a weak D match, TRBD1 (6 bases). The CDR3 spans 15 residues. V lost 7 bases to trimming and J lost 6 bases, with 21 bases between them. Per germline, CDR1 SEHNR and CDR2 FQNEAQ (reference sequence). CDR3 sequence: CASTPGRGSPPEAFF. As DNA, the CDR3 is TGTGCCAGCACCCCAGGGAGGGGGTCTCCGCCTGAAGCTTTCTTT. The variable domain in full, with the rest retrieved from reference TRBV7-9 and TRBJ1-1, is DTGVSQNPRHKITKRGQNVTFRCDPISEHNRLYWYRQTLGQGPEFLTYFQNEAQLEKSRLLSDRFSAERPKGSFSTLEIQRTEQGDSAMYLCASTPGRGSPPEAFFGQGTRLTVV.

Only one count was recorded for this clone. CDR3 DNA: TGTGCCAGCTCACCACCGACAGGGCAAGAGACCCAGTACTTC. It codes for CASSPPTGQETQYF. This chain uses TRBV18 with TRBJ2-5, with 7 bases that match TRBD1. This CDR3 has 14 amino acids. V shed 0 bases and J 2 bases; nucleotides not matched to a gene: 0. The germline V gene encodes CDR1 KGHSH and CDR2 LQKENI.